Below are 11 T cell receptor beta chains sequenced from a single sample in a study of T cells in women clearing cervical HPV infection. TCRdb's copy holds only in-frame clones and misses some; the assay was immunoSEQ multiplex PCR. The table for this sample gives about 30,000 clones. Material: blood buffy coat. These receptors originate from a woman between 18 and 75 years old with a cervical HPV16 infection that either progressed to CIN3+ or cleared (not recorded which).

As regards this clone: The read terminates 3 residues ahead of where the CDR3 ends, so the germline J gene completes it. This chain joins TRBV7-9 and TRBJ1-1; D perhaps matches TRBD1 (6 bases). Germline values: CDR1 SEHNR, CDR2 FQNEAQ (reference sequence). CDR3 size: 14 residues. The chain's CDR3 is CASSTTGPNYGAFF. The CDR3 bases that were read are TGTGCCAGCAGCACAACAGGGCCTAACTATGGC.

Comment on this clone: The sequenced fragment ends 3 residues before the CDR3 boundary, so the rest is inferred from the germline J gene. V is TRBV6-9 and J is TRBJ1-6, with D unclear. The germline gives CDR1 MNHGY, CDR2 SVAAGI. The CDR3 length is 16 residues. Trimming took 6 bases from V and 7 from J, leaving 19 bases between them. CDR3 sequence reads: CASRVGRRPANSPLHF. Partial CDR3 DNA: TGTGCCAGCAGAGTGGGCCGTCGCCCGGCGAATTCACCC.

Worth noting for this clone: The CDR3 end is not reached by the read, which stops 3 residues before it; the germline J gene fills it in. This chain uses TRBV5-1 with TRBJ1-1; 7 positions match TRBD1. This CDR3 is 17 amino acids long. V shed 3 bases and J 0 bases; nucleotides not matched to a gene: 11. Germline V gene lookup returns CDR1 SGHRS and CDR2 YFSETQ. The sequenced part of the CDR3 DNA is TGCGCCAGCAGCTCTACCACCGGGACAGCAATGAACACTGAA. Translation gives CASSSTTGTAMNTE. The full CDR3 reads CASSSTTGTAMNTEAFF.

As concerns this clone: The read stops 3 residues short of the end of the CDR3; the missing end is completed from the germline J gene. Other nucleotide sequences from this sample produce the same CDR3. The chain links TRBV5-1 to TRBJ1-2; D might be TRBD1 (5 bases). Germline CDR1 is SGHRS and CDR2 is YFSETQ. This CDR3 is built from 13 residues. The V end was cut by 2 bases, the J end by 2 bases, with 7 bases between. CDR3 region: CASSLQDNYGYTF. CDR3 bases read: TGCGCCAGCAGCTTACAGGACAACTATGGC.

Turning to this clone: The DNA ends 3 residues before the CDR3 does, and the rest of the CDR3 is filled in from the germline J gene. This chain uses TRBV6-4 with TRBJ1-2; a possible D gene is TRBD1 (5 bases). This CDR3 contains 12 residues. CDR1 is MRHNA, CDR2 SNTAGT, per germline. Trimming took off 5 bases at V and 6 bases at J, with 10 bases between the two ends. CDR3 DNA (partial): TGTGCCAGCAGTAGGGGTGAACATGGC. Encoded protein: CASSRGEHG. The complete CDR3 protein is CASSRGEHGYTF.

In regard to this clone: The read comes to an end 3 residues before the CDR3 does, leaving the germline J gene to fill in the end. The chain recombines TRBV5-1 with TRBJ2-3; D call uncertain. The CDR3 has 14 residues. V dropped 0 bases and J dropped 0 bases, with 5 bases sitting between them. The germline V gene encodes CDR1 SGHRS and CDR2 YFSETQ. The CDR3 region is CASSLDQSTDTQYF. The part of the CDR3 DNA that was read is TGCGCCAGCAGCTTGGACCAGAGCACAGATACG.

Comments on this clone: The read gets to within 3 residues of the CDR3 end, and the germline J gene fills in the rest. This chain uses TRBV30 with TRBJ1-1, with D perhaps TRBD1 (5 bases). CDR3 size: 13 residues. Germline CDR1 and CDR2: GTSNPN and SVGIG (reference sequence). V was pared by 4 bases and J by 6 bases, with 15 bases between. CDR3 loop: CAWTWGTTAEAFF. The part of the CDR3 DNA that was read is TGTGCCTGGACCTGGGGGACTACGGCTGAA. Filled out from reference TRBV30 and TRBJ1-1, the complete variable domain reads SQTIHQWPATLVQPVGSPLSLECTVEGTSNPNLYWYRQAAGRGLQLLFYSVGIGQISSEVPQNLSASRPQDRQFILSSKKLLLSDSGFYLCAWTWGTTAEAFFGQGTRLTVV.

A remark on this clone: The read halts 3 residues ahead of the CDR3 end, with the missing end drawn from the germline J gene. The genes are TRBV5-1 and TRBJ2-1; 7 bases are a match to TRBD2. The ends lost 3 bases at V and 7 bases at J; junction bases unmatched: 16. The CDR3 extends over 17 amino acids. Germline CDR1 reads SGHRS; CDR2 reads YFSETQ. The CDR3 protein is CASSSAPVLADRNEQFF. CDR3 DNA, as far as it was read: TGCGCCAGCAGCTCGGCGCCCGTCCTAGCGGATAGGAATGAG.

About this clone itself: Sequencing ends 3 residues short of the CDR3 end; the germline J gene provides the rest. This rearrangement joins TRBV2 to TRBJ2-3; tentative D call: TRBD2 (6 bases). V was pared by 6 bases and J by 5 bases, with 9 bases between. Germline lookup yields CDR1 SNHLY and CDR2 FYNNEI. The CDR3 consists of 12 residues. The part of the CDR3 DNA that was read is TGTGCCAGCAGAGGACTACAAGATACG. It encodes CASRGLQDT. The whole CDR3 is CASRGLQDTQYF.

The part of the CDR3 DNA that was read is TGTGCCAGCAGACGTCCCGGGACTACGACCGGGGAG. This translates into CASRRPGTTTGE. Given in full, the CDR3 is CASRRPGTTTGELFF. The chain is built from TRBV11-2 and TRBJ2-2, with 7 bases matching TRBD2. Read coverage stops 3 residues before the CDR3 terminus; the germline J gene supplies the remainder. V shed 6 bases and J 5 bases; nucleotides not matched to a gene: 9. CDR3 length equals 15 residues. Germline assignment: CDR1 SGHAT and CDR2 FQNNGV.

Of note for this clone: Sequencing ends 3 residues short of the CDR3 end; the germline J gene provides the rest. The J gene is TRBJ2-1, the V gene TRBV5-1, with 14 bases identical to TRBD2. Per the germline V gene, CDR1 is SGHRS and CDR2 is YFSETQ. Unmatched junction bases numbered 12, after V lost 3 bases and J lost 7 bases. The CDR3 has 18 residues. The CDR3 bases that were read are TGCGCCAGCAGCTACTACGGACTAGCGGGAGGTTGGGAAAATGAG. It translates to CASSYYGLAGGWENE. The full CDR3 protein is CASSYYGLAGGWENEQFF.